The T cell receptor beta chain under discussion was sequenced for a study of OX40 agonist ivuxolimab in advanced cancers. Study-level information: Those enrolled were roughly 80% male, with a mean age of around 60 years and ages from roughly 23 to 80. Allowance was made for prior anti-PD-1, anti-PD-L1 or anti-CTLA-4 therapy, and roughly 39% had some.

Looked up from germline, CDR1 is SGHDN and CDR2 is FVKESK. V dropped 0 bases and J dropped 4 bases, with 9 bases sitting between them. The CDR3 is 14 amino acids. The protocol was immunoSEQ multiplex PCR, while the TCRdb copy is restricted to in-frame clones and leaves out a portion. This sample has about 88,000 clones, with 85% to 90% found just once. Regarding this clone: Its antigen is as yet unknown.

Study observations and caveats: Patients who responded partially at 0.1-3.0 mg/kg showed clonal expansion ranking among the lowest.

The study sampled blood at baseline, cycle 4 day 1, and cycle 7 day 1. The clonotype was recovered from an adult with an advanced solid tumor such as melanoma, head and neck, liver or kidney cancer. This rearrangement joins TRBV14 to TRBJ1-2; D is ambiguous. The specimen comprised CD4+ or CD8+ T cells sorted from blood, sampled in a trial of the OX40 agonist ivuxolimab. The CDR3 loop reads CASSQDGRTYGYTF. The DNA of the CDR3 is TGTGCCAGCAGCCAAGATGGACGGACCTATGGCTACACCTTC.